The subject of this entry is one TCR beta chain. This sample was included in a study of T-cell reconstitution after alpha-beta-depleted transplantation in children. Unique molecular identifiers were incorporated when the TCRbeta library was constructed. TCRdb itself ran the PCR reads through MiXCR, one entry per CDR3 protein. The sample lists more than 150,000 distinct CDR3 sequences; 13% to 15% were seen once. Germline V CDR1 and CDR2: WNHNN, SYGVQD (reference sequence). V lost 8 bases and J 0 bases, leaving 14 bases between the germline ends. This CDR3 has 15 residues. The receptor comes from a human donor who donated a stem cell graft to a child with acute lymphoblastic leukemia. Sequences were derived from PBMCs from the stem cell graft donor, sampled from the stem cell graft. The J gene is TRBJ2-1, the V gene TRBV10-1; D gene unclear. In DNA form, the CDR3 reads TGCGCCAGCGGTCCACAAGCCGGCTCCTACAATGAGCAGTTCTTC. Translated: CASGPQAGSYNEQFF.